Presented here are 20 T cell receptor beta chains from one specimen sequenced in a study of vaccination and CD4 T cells after COVID-19. Treatment in this sample: roughly nine-day PBMC culture with coronavirus spike peptide pools or control peptides (ViraFEST assay). These receptors' targets are unknown. Cultured CD4+ T-cell DNA underwent Oncomine TCR Beta short-read sequencing. TCRdb re-called the PCR reads with MiXCR, one entry per CDR3 protein. The profile shows 15,000 to 16,000 distinct CDR3 sequences, about three quarters of them singletons. The specimen was CD4+ T cells from blood, cultured in vitro. The receptor set was obtained from a human donor who had recovered from COVID-19.

This clonotype was detected only a few times. This sequence joins TRBV20-1 and TRBJ2-7; D may be TRBD1 or TRBD2 (6 bases each). V shed 5 bases and J shed 4 bases, with 18 bases lying between them. The CDR3 length is 14 residues. CDR1 is DFQATT and CDR2 is SNEGSKA in the germline V gene (reference sequence). This CDR3 reads CSAGKTGLTYEQYF. CDR3 DNA: TGCAGTGCTGGGAAGACAGGACTAACGTACGAGCAGTACTTC.

CDR3 in amino acids: CSAPSGNPSGANVLTF. For the CDR3, the DNA is TGCAGTGCTCCCAGCGGTAACCCCTCTGGGGCCAACGTCCTGACTTTC. The rearrangement joins TRBV20-1 to TRBJ2-6, with D perhaps matching TRBD2 (5 bases). CDR3 size: 16 residues. Per germline, CDR1 DFQATT and CDR2 SNEGSKA (reference sequence). V was cut by 5 bases and J by 0 bases, with 14 bases left in between.

The rearrangement uses TRBV20-1 and TRBJ1-2, with 8 bases that match TRBD1. Unmatched junction bases numbered 6, after V lost 0 bases and J lost 0 bases. Germline CDR1 and CDR2: DFQATT and SNEGSKA (reference sequence). CDR3 length: 16 amino acids. CDR3 in amino acids: CSARDLRGPANYGYTF. The CDR3 nucleotides are TGCAGTGCTAGAGACCTCAGGGGGCCCGCTAACTATGGCTACACCTTC.

The rearrangement joins TRBV28 to TRBJ2-7, with D perhaps TRBD1 (5 bases). The V and J ends lost 2 bases and 2 bases respectively, with 13 bases between them. The germline CDR1 and CDR2 sequences are MDHEN and SYDVKM. The CDR3 has 15 amino acids. The CDR3 region has the DNA TGTGCCAGCAGTTTAACGTCTAAAGGGGCCTACGAGCAGTACTTC. The encoded protein is CASSLTSKGAYEQYF.

Details on this clonotype: The junction departs from the called germline gene at one end, perhaps through a read error. The chain has TRBV20-1 and TRBJ1-1; tentative D call: TRBD1 (6 bases). CDR1 DFQATT and CDR2 SNEGSKA come from the germline V gene (reference sequence). The CDR3 contains 14 residues. This CDR3 is CSAREGGQGDEAFF. As DNA, the CDR3 is TGCAGTGCTCGAGAGGGGGGGCAGGGTGATGAAGCTTTCTTT.

The chain couples TRBV12-3 or TRBV12-4 to TRBJ2-7; 9 positions match TRBD2. CDR3 length: 17 amino acids. After removal of 5 bases from V and 1 base from J, the junction contained 12 bases not matched to a gene. The CDR3 DNA reads TGTGCCAGCAGTCTGGAGGGAGCGGGAGGCCTTTCCTACGAGCAGTACTTC. Amino acids: CASSLEGAGGLSYEQYF.

The rearrangement joins TRBV6-1 to TRBJ1-2; tentative D call: TRBD1 (5 bases). The CDR3 has 14 residues. Deletions cut 4 bases from V and 5 bases from J, with 14 bases between. The germline V gene encodes CDR1 MNHNS and CDR2 SASEGT. CDR3 coding DNA: TGTGCCAGCAGTGCCTCACAGGTGTCTTATGGCTACACCTTC. Amino acids: CASSASQVSYGYTF.

The rearrangement uses TRBV7-2 and TRBJ2-5; the match to TRBD1 covers 8 bases. The CDR3 consists of 13 residues. With V trimmed by 5 bases and J by 4 bases, 3 bases remained unmatched. Germline V gives CDR1 SGHTA, CDR2 FQGNSA. CDR3 sequence reads: CASSRDRPETQYF. DNA of the CDR3: TGTGCCAGCAGCCGGGACAGGCCAGAGACCCAGTACTTC.

V and J are TRBV28 and TRBJ2-3, with 11 bases matching TRBD2. V lost 6 bases and J lost 3; bases outside the gene matches: 14. CDR1 is MDHEN, CDR2 SYDVKM, per germline. The CDR3 runs to 18 residues. CDR3 sequence (DNA): TGTGCCAGCAGACCACCGGGACTAGCGGTCCAAGAAACAGATACGCAGTATTTT. This sequence encodes CASRPPGLAVQETDTQYF.

The chain links TRBV7-9 to TRBJ1-2; D not resolved. The CDR3 is made up of 14 amino acids. CDR1 is SEHNR, CDR2 FQNEAQ, per germline (reference sequence). The V and J ends lost 3 bases and 7 bases respectively, with 15 bases between them. The CDR3 DNA reads as TGTGCCAGCAGCTTCGCGGACGAACAAGGTGGCTACACCTTC. Encoded protein: CASSFADEQGGYTF.

The chain uses TRBV5-5 and TRBJ2-7; D not resolved. From germline, CDR1 is SGHKS and CDR2 YYEKEE (reference sequence). V gave up 4 bases and J gave up 3 bases, with 5 bases separating them. The CDR3 is 11 amino acids. The CDR3 sequence: CASSPGYEQYF. The DNA of the CDR3 is TGTGCCAGCAGCCCTGGCTACGAGCAGTACTTC.

This clonotype came up once. The V and J genes are TRBV19 and TRBJ1-1; perhaps TRBD1 as D (6 bases). The CDR3 runs to 14 residues. Germline lookup yields CDR1 LNHDA and CDR2 SQIVND (reference sequence). Trimming took 6 bases from V and 2 from J, leaving 13 bases between them. The CDR3 DNA reads TGTGCCAGTAGCCCCGTACAGGGCAACACTGAAGCTTTCTTT. Translated, it gives CASSPVQGNTEAFF.

This chain uses TRBV7-6 with TRBJ2-7; either TRBD1 or TRBD2 may supply D (5 bases each). With 3 bases removed from V and 2 bases from J, the gap between germline ends came to 14 bases. The CDR3 runs to 15 residues. Germline-derived CDR1 and CDR2 are SGHVS and FNYEAQ. The CDR3 DNA is TGTGCCAGCAGCTTGGCCCGGGACCCCGCCTACGAGCAGTACTTC. This gives the protein CASSLARDPAYEQYF.

V and J are TRBV11-2 and TRBJ2-1, with TRBD1 matching 11 bases. Germline V lookup: CDR1 SGHAT, CDR2 FQNNGV. CDR3 size: 15 residues. With V trimmed by 5 bases and J by 5 bases, 5 bases remained unmatched. CDR3 DNA: TGTGCCAGCAGCAAAAGGGACAGGGGGAACAATGAGCAGTTCTTC. Translated, it gives CASSKRDRGNNEQFF.

V and J are TRBV19 and TRBJ2-6; D unclear. This CDR3 contains 14 residues. Germline-derived CDR1 and CDR2 are LNHDA and SQIVND (reference sequence). V was clipped by 3 bases and J by 2 bases, with 5 bases between them. The CDR3, as DNA: TGTGCCAGTAGTATGGTGCCTGGGGCCAACGTCCTGACTTTC. Translated, it gives CASSMVPGANVLTF.

This clonotype occurred once. The rearrangement joins TRBV6-1 to TRBJ2-5, with 9 bases matching TRBD1. V was clipped by 4 bases and J by 7 bases; unmatched bases: 4. Looked up from germline, CDR1 is MNHNS and CDR2 is SASEGT. This CDR3 spans 13 amino acids. DNA of the CDR3: TGTGCCAGCAGTGCGGGACAGGGAGGGACCCAGTACTTC. Its protein is CASSAGQGGTQYF.

CDR3 residues: CAWSVFRGRANSPLHF. For the CDR3, the DNA is TGTGCCTGGAGTGTATTTCGAGGCAGGGCCAATTCACCCCTCCACTTT. The gene calls are TRBV30 and TRBJ1-6; maybe TRBD1 (5 bases). The CDR3 runs to 16 residues. V dropped 0 bases and J dropped 7 bases, with 16 bases sitting between them. The germline V gene encodes CDR1 GTSNPN and CDR2 SVGIG (reference sequence).

The V call is TRBV28, the J call TRBJ1-1; TRBD1 aligns across 8 bases. The length of the CDR3 is 16 residues. Germline CDR1 reads MDHEN; CDR2 reads SYDVKM. J gave up 3 bases and V 3 bases, and 9 bases lay outside the gene matches. The CDR3 nucleotides read TGTGCCAGCAGTTTTTGGACAGGGCCCCTCGACACTGAAGCTTTCTTT. Its protein product is CASSFWTGPLDTEAFF.

This clonotype turned up a few times. The rearrangement joins TRBV10-3 to TRBJ1-1, with TRBD1 matching over 11 bases. This CDR3 has 14 residues. Germline V gene data show CDR1 as ENHRY and CDR2 as SYGVKD. Losses at the gene ends were 5 bases for V and 6 bases for J; bases not matched to a gene: 5. Written as DNA, the CDR3 is TGTGCCATCAGTACTTTGGGACAGGGGGCTGAAGCTTTCTTT. Its protein product is CAISTLGQGAEAFF.

The V call is TRBV24-1, the J call TRBJ1-5, with D tentatively TRBD1 (6 bases). V was clipped by 4 bases and J by 4 bases, with 10 bases between them. The germline V gene has CDR1 KGHDR and CDR2 SFDVKD. The CDR3 extends over 14 amino acids. As DNA, the CDR3 is TGTGCCACCAGTGAGTTTGGACAGAATCAGCCCCAGCATTTT. Protein sequence: CATSEFGQNQPQHF.